Presented here are 2 T cell receptor beta chains from one specimen sequenced in a study of response to subunit inactivated influenza vaccine. TCRdb reprocessed the RT-PCR reads via MiXCR and lists one record per CDR3 protein. The data contain 800,000 or so distinct CDR3 sequences, approximately 21% of them singletons. Sequenced material: PBMCs from blood, taken around 5 days after vaccination. The receptors come from a man aged 45-65 years who received an inactivated influenza vaccine.

The chain links TRBV29-1 to TRBJ2-2; TRBD2 matches 10 bases. This CDR3 comprises 13 residues. Germline-derived CDR1 and CDR2 are SQVTM and ANQGSEA. V was clipped by 5 bases and J by 4 bases; unmatched bases: 1. The CDR3 DNA follows: TGCAGCGTTCGGACTAGCGGCACCGGGGAGCTGTTTTTT. Its translation is CSVRTSGTGELFF.

This clonotype was recorded a few times. The genes are TRBV4-3 and TRBJ2-6; D call uncertain. The germline gives CDR1 LGHNA, CDR2 YSLEER. V lost 2 bases and J lost 0, with 11 bases in between. This CDR3 is built from 17 residues. CDR3 nucleotides: TGCGCCAGCAGCCAATATCTGGACCTCTCTGGGGCCAACGTCCTGACTTTC. It translates to CASSQYLDLSGANVLTF.